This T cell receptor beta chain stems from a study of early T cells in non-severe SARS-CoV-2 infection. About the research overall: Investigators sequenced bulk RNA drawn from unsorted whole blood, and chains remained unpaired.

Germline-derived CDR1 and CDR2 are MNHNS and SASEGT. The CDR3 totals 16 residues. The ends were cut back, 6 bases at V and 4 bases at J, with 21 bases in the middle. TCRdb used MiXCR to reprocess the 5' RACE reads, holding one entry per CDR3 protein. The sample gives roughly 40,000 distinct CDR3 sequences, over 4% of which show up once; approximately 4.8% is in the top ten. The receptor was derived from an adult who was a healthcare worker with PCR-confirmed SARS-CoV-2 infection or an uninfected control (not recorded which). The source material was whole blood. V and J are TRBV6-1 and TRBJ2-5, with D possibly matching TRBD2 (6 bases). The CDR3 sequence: CASRDLLTGVVETQYF. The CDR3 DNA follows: TGTGCCAGCAGAGATTTATTGACGGGAGTGGTAGAGACCCAGTACTTC.